Presented here are 6 T cell receptor beta chains from one specimen sequenced in a study of blood T cell repertoires in COVID-19. Some clones are missing from TCRdb's copy, which holds only in-frame ones; the method was immunoSEQ multiplex PCR. The sample lists tens of thousands of clones, 88% occurring once. Source material: peripheral blood. The receptor set was obtained from a human donor in a cohort sampled during active COVID-19.

The CDR3 nucleotides read TGTGCCAGCAGATCGTACAGGGCAACTAACTATGGCTACACCTTC. Protein sequence: CASRSYRATNYGYTF. The rearrangement uses TRBV6-5 and TRBJ1-2; tentative D call: TRBD1 (6 bases). V lost 6 bases and J lost 0, with 14 bases in between. The CDR3 spans 15 residues. CDR1 is MNHEY, CDR2 SVGAGI, per germline.

The chain recombines TRBV10-3 with TRBJ1-4, with TRBD1 identical over 9 bases. V was pared by 4 bases and J by 2 bases, with 8 bases of the junction left unmatched. CDR1 is ENHRY, CDR2 SYGVKD, per germline. The CDR3 consists of 17 residues. The CDR3 sequence is CAISVNRGPGTNEKLFF. The CDR3 nucleotides are TGTGCCATCAGTGTTAACAGGGGGCCGGGGACTAATGAAAAACTGTTTTTT.

V and J are TRBV3-1 (or the pseudogene TRBV3-2) and TRBJ1-2, with TRBD1 as a possible D gene (6 bases). The CDR3 length is 14 residues. Trimming took 1 base from V and 4 from J, leaving 10 bases between them. Germline V gene sequence: CDR1 LGHDT, CDR2 YNNKEL (reference sequence). CDR3 in DNA: TGTGCCAGCAGCCAAGGTACAGGGCCCTATGGCTACACCTTC. Translated, it gives CASSQGTGPYGYTF.

The gene calls are TRBV10-3 and TRBJ1-1; 8 bases match TRBD1. Trimming cost V 7 bases and J 1 base; bases outside gene matches: 8. The CDR3 has 15 residues. From germline, CDR1 is ENHRY and CDR2 SYGVKD. The CDR3 region is CAIKGSGTGNTEAFF. CDR3 in DNA: TGTGCCATCAAAGGTTCCGGGACAGGGAACACTGAAGCTTTCTTT.

The chain is built from TRBV6-4 and TRBJ1-2; no firm D call. The germline CDR1 and CDR2 sequences are MRHNA and SNTAGT. The CDR3 sequence is 15 residues long. V lost 6 bases to trimming and J lost 1 base, with 15 bases between them. The CDR3 reads CASRFQRDLNYGYTF. In DNA, the CDR3 is TGTGCCAGCAGATTTCAGCGAGATCTTAACTATGGCTACACCTTC.

This clone has more than one count but fewer than ten. The chain links TRBV30 to TRBJ1-1; D may be TRBD1 (5 bases). CDR1 and CDR2 from the germline V gene are GTSNPN and SVGIG (reference sequence). Deletions cut 2 bases from V and 6 bases from J, with 13 bases between. The CDR3 sequence is 13 residues long. Here the CDR3 reads CAWSLYRSSEAFF. The CDR3 region has the DNA TGTGCCTGGAGTCTATACAGGTCCTCTGAAGCTTTCTTT.